This T cell receptor beta chain was observed in a study of blood T cell repertoires in COVID-19. At the level of the study: The United States, Italy and Spain supplied acute and convalescent COVID-19 samples. PBMCs, B-cell-depleted T cells, or T cells provided the cDNA or gDNA that made up the material.

The germline V gene encodes CDR1 LNHDA and CDR2 SQIVND (reference sequence). Trimming left V 3 bases short and J 3 bases short, with 8 bases between. This CDR3 spans 13 amino acids. The method was immunoSEQ multiplex PCR; TCRdb's version includes in-frame clones alone and lacks a portion of them. The sample lists 200,000 to 250,000 clones, almost 85% occurring once. The sequenced sample consisted of PBMCs or T cells enriched from blood (not recorded which). The chain is built from TRBV19 and TRBJ1-2; D is perhaps TRBD1 (5 bases). The clonotype was recovered from a woman aged 45-65 years with acute COVID-19. The CDR3 DNA follows: TGTGCCAGTAGTATTGGAGGGGACTATGGCTACACCTTC. Its protein product is CASSIGGDYGYTF.